A single sample is the source of the 29 T cell receptor beta chains below, sequenced in a study of T-cell reconstitution after alpha-beta-depleted transplantation in children. A library of TCRbeta sequences, prepared with unique molecular identifiers, was generated. TCRdb processed the PCR reads anew with MiXCR; each CDR3 protein has one entry. This sample has about 20,000 distinct CDR3 sequences, with 10% to 15% found just once. Sequenced material: PBMCs, mostly from graft donor cells, taken 60 days after TCRalphabeta/CD19-depleted stem cell transplant. The receptors were sampled from a female patient between 2 and 15 years old who had a stem cell transplant for congenital amegakaryocytic thrombocytopenia, so the T cells may come from the graft donor.

The chain combines TRBV10-2 with TRBJ2-7; D remains ambiguous. V dropped 3 bases and J dropped 6 bases, with 3 bases sitting between them. The germline gives CDR1 WSHSY, CDR2 SAAADI. The CDR3 has 10 amino acids. CDR3 residues: CASSDREQYF. The DNA of the CDR3 is TGCGCCAGCAGTGATCGCGAGCAGTACTTC.

The chain couples TRBV12-3 or TRBV12-4 to TRBJ2-2; a possible D gene is TRBD2 (6 bases). The length of the CDR3 is 14 residues. V shed 2 bases and J shed 5 bases, with 9 bases lying between them. The CDR3 DNA sequence: TGTGCCAGCAGTTTAAGGAGCGGGACCGGGGAGCTGTTTTTT. Protein product: CASSLRSGTGELFF.

This chain uses TRBV11-1 with TRBJ2-1; tentatively, D is TRBD2 (6 bases). CDR1 is SGHAT and CDR2 is FQDESV in the germline V gene (reference sequence). V was trimmed by 4 bases and J by 8 bases, leaving 24 bases between them. CDR3 length: 17 residues. DNA for the CDR3: TGTGCCAGCAGCTCACCCTCGGTGCTAGCGAATGGCGATGAGCAGTTCTTC. Translated, it gives CASSSPSVLANGDEQFF.

This clonotype was counted at least ten times. This sequence joins TRBV7-9 and TRBJ2-5, with D maybe TRBD1 (6 bases). Germline CDR1 and CDR2: SEHNR and FQNEAQ (reference sequence). Trimming removed 5 bases from V and 2 bases from J, with 12 bases in between. There are 14 residues in the CDR3. CDR3 region: CASSLGTNQETQYF. CDR3 nucleotides: TGTGCCAGCAGCCTCGGGACAAATCAAGAGACCCAGTACTTC.

The chain is built from TRBV7-9 and TRBJ2-7; D might be TRBD1 (6 bases). There are 17 residues in the CDR3. CDR1 and CDR2 (germline): SEHNR, FQNEAQ (reference sequence). The ends were cut back, 1 base at V and 5 bases at J, with 21 bases in the middle. CDR3 residues: CASSLVPGGGRPDEQYF. The CDR3 nucleotides are TGTGCCAGCAGCTTAGTTCCTGGGGGCGGGCGCCCCGACGAGCAGTACTTC.

This clonotype was seen at least ten times. The J gene is TRBJ1-4, the V gene TRBV28; D is unresolved. The CDR3 totals 12 residues. Per germline, CDR1 MDHEN and CDR2 SYDVKM. V was clipped by 6 bases and J by 7 bases, with 9 bases between them. As DNA, the CDR3 is TGTGCCAGCAGATCCCTGGCTGAAAAACTGTTTTTT. This translates into CASRSLAEKLFF.

This clonotype was found many times. The chain combines TRBV12-5 with TRBJ1-5; D gene unclear. CDR1 is LGHNT and CDR2 is FRNRAP in the germline V gene. The CDR3 contains 15 residues. V gave up 2 bases and J gave up 0 bases, with 8 bases separating them. In DNA form, the CDR3 reads TGTGCTAGTGGTTTGATCCGGGATAGCAATCAGCCCCAGCATTTT. Translating it yields CASGLIRDSNQPQHF.

This clonotype counts as medium-sized. This chain uses TRBV12-3 or TRBV12-4 with TRBJ1-1; unclear D gene. The CDR3 loop spans 11 amino acids. Trimming shortened V by 6 bases and J by 8 bases, and 10 bases separated the two germline ends. CDR3 bases: TGTGCCAGCAGGCAAGACGGGGAAGCTTTCTTT. It is translated as CASRQDGEAFF.

This clonotype has a count of ten or more. The chain uses TRBV7-9 and TRBJ2-5; no definite D call. CDR1 is SEHNR and CDR2 is FQNEAQ in the germline V gene (reference sequence). CDR3 length: 13 amino acids. V lost 1 base to trimming and J lost 0 bases, with 3 bases between them. The CDR3 region is CASSLDNQETQYF. The CDR3 DNA reads TGTGCCAGCAGCTTAGACAACCAAGAGACCCAGTACTTC. Complete variable domain (other parts from reference TRBV7-9 and TRBJ2-5): DTGVSQNPRHKITKRGQNVTFRCDPISEHNRLYWYRQTLGQGPEFLTYFQNEAQLEKSRLLSDRFSAERPKGSFSTLEIQRTEQGDSAMYLCASSLDNQETQYFGPGTRLLVL.

This clonotype was picked up many times. The rearrangement links TRBV29-1 to TRBJ2-1, with D perhaps assigned TRBD1 or TRBD2 (5 bases each). Germline V gives CDR1 SQVTM, CDR2 ANQGSEA. This CDR3 is 16 amino acids long. V lost 0 bases and J lost 0, with 12 bases in between. DNA for the CDR3: TGCAGCGTTGAAGAGGATTGGGGGAGCTCCTACAATGAGCAGTTCTTC. It translates to CSVEEDWGSSYNEQFF.

This clonotype was seen many times. The chain has TRBV7-8 and TRBJ2-1, with TRBD2 matching 9 bases. Germline CDR1 reads SGHVS; CDR2 reads FQNEAQ. The junction had 6 bases not matched to a gene; V was cut back by 4 bases and J by 2 bases. CDR3 length equals 16 residues. The CDR3 spells CASSYLLAGPYNEQFF. CDR3 DNA sequence: TGTGCCAGCAGCTACCTCCTAGCGGGACCCTACAATGAGCAGTTCTTC.

This clonotype was counted at least ten times. V and J are TRBV7-3 and TRBJ2-6; D is uncertain. Trimming cost V 4 bases and J 0 bases, with 7 bases left between them. Germline V gene data show CDR1 as SGHTA and CDR2 as FQGTGA. The CDR3 is made up of 15 amino acids. The CDR3 is CASSSDSSGANVLTF. In DNA, the CDR3 is TGTGCCAGCAGCTCAGATAGCTCTGGGGCCAACGTCCTGACTTTC. Supplemented by reference TRBV7-3 and TRBJ2-6, the full variable domain reads GAGVSQTPSNKVTEKGKYVELRCDPISGHTALYWYRQSLGQGPEFLIYFQGTGAADDSGLPNDRFFAVRPEGSVSTLKIQRTERGDSAVYLCASSSDSSGANVLTFGAGSRLTVL.

This clonotype was counted many times. The rearrangement uses TRBV12-3 or TRBV12-4 and TRBJ2-3, with a tentative D call TRBD1 (6 bases). V lost 0 bases and J 2 bases, leaving 24 bases between the germline ends. The CDR3 totals 20 residues. In DNA form, the CDR3 reads TGTGCCAGCAGTTTAGCGCGTTTAAGGCATCGGACAGCCTCCACAGATACGCAGTATTTT. Translated, it gives CASSLARLRHRTASTDTQYF.

This clonotype was recorded many times. This chain connects TRBV4-2 to TRBJ2-4; D might be TRBD2 (6 bases). Germline assignment: CDR1 LGHNA and CDR2 YNFKEQ. The CDR3 is made up of 12 amino acids. With 1 base removed from V and 10 bases from J, the gap between germline ends came to 8 bases. CDR3 sequence reads: CASSQGAGIQYF. In DNA form, the CDR3 reads TGTGCCAGCAGCCAAGGTGCGGGGATTCAGTACTTC.

This clonotype is categorized as medium-sized (0.01 to 0.1%). The rearrangement joins TRBV21-1 to TRBJ2-2. TRBV21-1 is recorded as a pseudogene. The CDR3 consists of 11 residues. The CDR3 protein is CASKNSGELFF. DNA of the CDR3: TGTGCCAGCAAGAATTCCGGGGAGCTGTTTTTT.

This clonotype was counted at least ten times. The rearrangement uses TRBV27 and TRBJ2-1; D may be TRBD2 (6 bases). V was clipped by 7 bases and J by 8 bases, with 18 bases between them. Germline-derived CDR1 and CDR2 are MNHEY and SMNVEV (reference sequence). The CDR3 covers 14 residues. In nucleotides, the CDR3 is TGTGCCAGCAATCGCGGGGCCGCTGTGGATGAGCAGTTCTTC. Protein product: CASNRGAAVDEQFF.

The chain has TRBV19 and TRBJ1-1; D is possibly TRBD1 (6 bases). There are 14 residues in the CDR3. The ends were cut back, 4 bases at V and 1 base at J, with 10 bases in the middle. CDR1 LNHDA and CDR2 SQIVND come from the germline V gene (reference sequence). CDR3 DNA sequence: TGTGCCAGTAGTAACAGGGAGAGGAACACTGAAGCTTTCTTT. Encoded protein: CASSNRERNTEAFF.

At least ten counts were recorded for this clonotype. V usage is TRBV7-9 and J usage is TRBJ2-1; D gene uncertain. Germline CDR1 and CDR2: SEHNR and FQNEAQ (reference sequence). The CDR3 length is 14 residues. Trimming shortened V by 3 bases and J by 0 bases, and 6 bases separated the two germline ends. CDR3 amino acids: CASSFDSSYNEQFF. Written as DNA, the CDR3 is TGTGCCAGCAGCTTCGATAGCTCCTACAATGAGCAGTTCTTC. Drawing the rest from reference TRBV7-9 and TRBJ2-1, the complete variable domain is DTGVSQNPRHKITKRGQNVTFRCDPISEHNRLYWYRQTLGQGPEFLTYFQNEAQLEKSRLLSDRFSAERPKGSFSTLEIQRTEQGDSAMYLCASSFDSSYNEQFFGPGTRLTVL.

V is TRBV4-3 and J is TRBJ2-7; D is perhaps TRBD1 or TRBD2 (5 bases each). The V gene lost 0 bases and the J gene lost 4 bases, with 16 bases spanning the gap. The CDR3 consists of 16 residues. Germline V CDR1 and CDR2: LGHNA, YSLEER. The CDR3 protein is CASSQDTGPCMYEQYV. CDR3 sequence (DNA): TGCGCCAGCAGCCAAGATACGGGGCCGTGCATGTACGAGCAGTACGTC.

This clonotype was seen repeatedly, ten times or more. The chain employs TRBV12-3 or TRBV12-4 and TRBJ1-1; no clear D. CDR3 length: 14 amino acids. V dropped 3 bases and J dropped 2 bases, with 10 bases sitting between them. The CDR3 DNA reads TGTGCCAGCAGTTTCTCCGGGGTCAACACTGAAGCTTTCTTT. Its translation: CASSFSGVNTEAFF.

In this sample, this clonotype turned up many times. The chain employs TRBV6-5 and TRBJ1-1; TRBD1 is a possible D gene (6 bases). Trimming removed 0 bases from V and 2 bases from J, with 10 bases in between. Germline V lookup: CDR1 MNHEY, CDR2 SVGAGI. The CDR3 runs 15 residues. CDR3 region: CASSYSGTLNTEAFF. The CDR3 DNA sequence: TGTGCCAGCAGTTACTCCGGGACACTTAACACTGAAGCTTTCTTT.

This clonotype came up many times. V gene TRBV4-2 combines with J gene TRBJ1-1; possibly TRBD1 for D (5 bases). Germline V gene data show CDR1 as LGHNA and CDR2 as YNFKEQ. V was pared by 4 bases and J by 1 base, with 13 bases between. The CDR3 covers 15 residues. The CDR3 spells CASSRAQGPNTEAFF. The DNA for the CDR3 is TGTGCCAGCAGCCGGGCCCAGGGACCGAACACTGAAGCTTTCTTT.

The V and J genes are TRBV4-1 and TRBJ2-3; D call uncertain. Deletions cut 1 base from V and 10 bases from J, with 12 bases between. CDR3 length equals 13 residues. CDR1 is MGHRA and CDR2 is YSYEKL in the germline V gene. The DNA of the CDR3 is TGCGCCAGCAGCCAAGTAGTCCCGTCATCGCAGTATTTT. Amino acids: CASSQVVPSSQYF.

At least ten counts were recorded for this clonotype. The J gene is TRBJ2-7, the V gene TRBV12-3 or TRBV12-4; perhaps TRBD1 as D (6 bases). This CDR3 spans 17 amino acids. Trimming stripped 3 bases from V and 3 bases from J, with 21 bases between. CDR3 coding DNA: TGTGCCAGCAGTTTTTCAGGGGCGCAATCCCGGCGCTACGAGCAGTACTTC. It encodes CASSFSGAQSRRYEQYF.

V is TRBV20-1 and J is TRBJ1-2; 10 bases align to TRBD1. Trimming at V came to 1 base and at J to 4 bases, leaving 15 bases not matched to a gene. CDR1 and CDR2 (germline): DFQATT, SNEGSKA (reference sequence). The CDR3 extends over 18 amino acids. Here the CDR3 reads CSARARGTGAELSYGYTF. The CDR3 coding sequence is TGCAGTGCTAGAGCGAGGGGGACAGGGGCCGAGTTGAGCTATGGCTACACCTTC.

This clonotype occurred many times. J is TRBJ2-1 and V is TRBV5-1, with 13 bases matching TRBD2. This CDR3 comprises 18 residues. The V and J ends lost 2 bases and 1 base, in that order; junction bases with no gene match: 6. CDR1 is SGHRS, CDR2 YFSETQ, per germline. CDR3 nucleotides: TGCGCCAGCAGCTTAAGGACTAGCGGGAGAGTTTCCTACAATGAGCAGTTCTTC. Translating gives CASSLRTSGRVSYNEQFF.

The chain uses TRBV20-1 and TRBJ1-6; D perhaps matches TRBD1 (6 bases). V lost 0 bases and J 8 bases, leaving 11 bases between the germline ends. CDR1 is DFQATT, CDR2 SNEGSKA, per germline (reference sequence). CDR3 length: 14 residues. CDR3 bases: TGCAGTGCTAGAGATGGGGGCGCACATTCACCCCTCCACTTT. Its protein product is CSARDGGAHSPLHF.

This clonotype was seen ten or more times. The chain uses TRBV5-1 and TRBJ2-5, with D possibly being TRBD2 (6 bases). Germline V gene lookup returns CDR1 SGHRS and CDR2 YFSETQ. This CDR3 is built from 14 residues. V was shortened by 2 bases and J by 5 bases, with 13 bases between the two germline ends. This CDR3 reads CASSLGAEGETQYF. CDR3 in DNA: TGCGCCAGCAGCTTAGGAGCGGAGGGGGAGACCCAGTACTTC.

There are many counts of this clonotype. The chain uses TRBV21-1 and TRBJ2-7; the table names TRBD1, a call not compared with the DNA. TRBV21-1 is assigned pseudogene status. CDR3 size: 13 residues. CDR3 sequence: CASSSRTAHEQYF. The CDR3 bases are TGTGCCAGCAGCTCCCGGACGGCCCACGAGCAGTACTTC.